The 23 T cell receptor beta chains given below trace back to one sample, sequenced in a study of molecular identifiers for immune sequencing clone quantification. TCRdb reprocessed the PCR reads with MiXCR, giving one entry per CDR3 protein. The repertoire consists of 70,000 to 90,000 distinct CDR3 sequences, with roughly a fifth occurring once and the leading ten covering around 1%. The sequenced sample consisted of naive CD8+ T cells from blood, with Jurkat cell RNA spiked in. Subset specified: FACS-sorted CD8+CD4-CCR7+CD45RA+ naive T cells. The receptors derive from a human donor in good health. Some libraries in this study had Jurkat cell RNA spiked in.

This clonotype has at least ten counts. The CDR3 DNA is TGCAGCGTTGAAGGGGGCCAGGATCTTAACTATGGCTACACCTTC. Translating gives CSVEGGQDLNYGYTF. The chain joins TRBV29-1 to TRBJ1-2; weak D call: TRBD1 (5 bases). V gave up 1 base and J gave up 1 base, with 13 bases separating them. The CDR3 runs 15 residues. Per germline, CDR1 SQVTM and CDR2 ANQGSEA.

This clonotype was seen only a few times. The V gene is TRBV21-1, the J gene TRBJ1-5; the table assigns TRBD1, which was not confirmed against the DNA. TRBV21-1 is annotated as a pseudogene. This CDR3 has 15 residues. CDR3 region: CASRPDEGAGQPQHF. In nucleotides, the CDR3 is TGTGCCAGCAGGCCCGATGAGGGCGCAGGACAGCCCCAGCATTTT.

This clonotype has only one observation. The chain recombines TRBV5-6 with TRBJ1-2; D perhaps matches TRBD1 (6 bases). The V end was cut by 4 bases, the J end by 0 bases, with 19 bases between. CDR1 and CDR2 from the germline V gene are SGHDT and YYEEEE. This CDR3 has 17 residues. The CDR3 DNA is TGTGCCAGCAGCCACCGGGACACGCGTTATACTAACTATGGCTACACCTTC. Translation gives CASSHRDTRYTNYGYTF.

CDR3: CASSPRTSGDPYNEQFF. CDR3 DNA sequence: TGTGCCAGCTCACCCCGGACTAGCGGGGACCCCTACAATGAGCAGTTCTTC. The chain couples TRBV18 to TRBJ2-1, with 12 nucleotides matching TRBD2. Germline loops: CDR1 KGHSH, CDR2 LQKENI. V lost 3 bases to trimming and J lost 2 bases; unmatched junction nucleotides: 5. The CDR3 loop spans 17 amino acids. Complete variable domain (other parts from reference TRBV18 and TRBJ2-1): NAGVMQNPRHLVRRRGQEARLRCSPMKGHSHVYWYRQLPEEGLKFMVYLQKENIIDESGMPKERFSAEFPKEGPSILRIQQVVRGDSAAYFCASSPRTSGDPYNEQFFGPGTRLTVL.

This clonotype was seen once. Germline and junction disagree at one end, which may indicate a read error. This chain links TRBV6-6 with TRBJ2-7; D ambiguous. The CDR3 runs 15 residues. Germline V gene data show CDR1 as MNHNY and CDR2 as SVGAGI (reference sequence). DNA for the CDR3: TGTGCCAGCAGGTACTCTTTCTACGGTACCTACGAGCAGTACTTC. This sequence encodes CASRYSFYGTYEQYF.

This clonotype was picked up many times. The rearrangement links TRBV28 to TRBJ2-7, with 10 positions matching TRBD2. With V trimmed by 10 bases and J by 6 bases, 3 bases remained unmatched. CDR1 and CDR2 (germline): MDHEN, SYDVKM. This CDR3 has 11 amino acids. The CDR3 loop is CATGTSVEQYF. In nucleotides, the CDR3 is TGTGCCACCGGGACTAGCGTCGAGCAGTACTTC.

This clonotype was detected a few times. This chain connects TRBV30 to TRBJ1-1, with 10 positions matching TRBD1. The CDR3 length is 14 residues. Germline values: CDR1 GTSNPN, CDR2 SVGIG (reference sequence). J was trimmed by 6 bases and V by 4 bases; bases with no gene match: 8. The CDR3 region has the DNA TGTGCCTGGACACAGGACAGGGGGGTTGCTGAAGCTTTCTTT. Residues: CAWTQDRGVAEAFF.

This clonotype was observed many times. V and J are TRBV21-1 and TRBJ2-7; no DNA check was done on the table's D call, TRBD1. TRBV21-1 constitutes a pseudogene. This CDR3 region has 15 residues. CDR3 coding DNA: TGTGCCAGCAGCTCGAGGACAGGGTCCTCCTACGAGCAGTACTTC. This encodes CASSSRTGSSYEQYF.

The sample holds many counts of this clonotype. The chain employs TRBV20-1 and TRBJ2-1; 9 bases are a match to TRBD2. CDR1 and CDR2 (germline): DFQATT, SNEGSKA (reference sequence). The CDR3 sequence is 15 residues long. V dropped 3 bases and J dropped 4; count of bases not matched to a gene: 7. The CDR3 DNA follows: TGCAGTGCTAGTGTGCGGGAGGGGTTATACAATGAGCAGTTCTTC. Amino acids: CSASVREGLYNEQFF.

Here the CDR3 reads CAINDGGDTDTQYF. The CDR3 DNA follows: TGTGCCATCAATGACGGGGGGGATACAGATACGCAGTATTTT. The genes are TRBV10-3 and TRBJ2-3; 8 bases are a match to TRBD2. The germline V gene has CDR1 ENHRY and CDR2 SYGVKD. Germline trimming cut 7 bases from V and 3 bases from J; bases unmatched to any gene: 6. The CDR3 has 14 amino acids.

This clonotype was counted many times. The gene calls are TRBV6-1 and TRBJ2-3, with unresolved D. The CDR3 has 15 residues. V gave up 2 bases and J gave up 6 bases, with 15 bases separating them. CDR1 and CDR2 (germline): MNHNS, SASEGT. The CDR3: CASSESPSIADTQYF. The CDR3 bases are TGTGCCAGCAGTGAAAGTCCTTCAATCGCGGATACGCAGTATTTT.

This clonotype was counted only a few times. V gene TRBV12-5 combines with J gene TRBJ2-7, with a weak D call TRBD1 (6 bases). Germline V gene sequence: CDR1 LGHNT, CDR2 FRNRAP. The CDR3 is made up of 15 amino acids. Trimming removed 8 bases at V and 1 base at J, with 18 bases between. This CDR3 reads CASYSSGASSYEQYF. The CDR3 nucleotides read TGTGCTAGTTACAGCTCAGGGGCGAGTTCCTACGAGCAGTACTTC.

A remark on this clonotype: Possible read error: a much larger clone is one base away. The chain couples TRBV6-7 to TRBJ2-3; 9 positions match TRBD2. TRBV6-7 is recorded as an ORF, its role being uncertain. This CDR3 comprises 16 residues. CDR3 region: CASSHSASGGTDTQYF. The CDR3 DNA is TGTGCCAGCAGTCACTCCGCTAGCGGGGGCACAGATACGCAGTATTTT.

This clonotype was seen ten or more times. The V gene is TRBV9, the J gene TRBJ2-2; D gene ambiguous. Germline CDR1 reads SGDLS; CDR2 reads YYNGEE. This CDR3 has 16 amino acids. The V end lost 4 bases, the J end lost 5 bases, and 18 bases lay between the germline ends. For the CDR3, the DNA is TGTGCCAGCAGCACCGGCAGCCCAGGAAGTACCGGGGAGCTGTTTTTT. Translated, it gives CASSTGSPGSTGELFF.

Worth noting for this clonotype: Possible read error: a much larger clone is one base away. The genes are TRBV9 and TRBJ1-3, with D unclear. With 7 bases removed from V and 4 bases from J, the gap between germline ends came to 12 bases. This CDR3 region has 13 residues. Per the germline V gene, CDR1 is SGDLS and CDR2 is YYNGEE. CDR3 DNA sequence: TGTGCCAGCGGCCCCGGTGGGGGAAACACCATATATTTT. Its translation is CASGPGGGNTIYF.

This chain uses TRBV4-3 with TRBJ1-2; D may be TRBD1 (5 bases). The V end lost 3 bases, the J end lost 3 bases, and 5 bases lay between the germline ends. Germline assignment: CDR1 LGHNA and CDR2 YSLEER. The CDR3 runs 12 residues. Written as DNA, the CDR3 is TGCGCCAGCAGCCAGGGGGACTATGGCTACACCTTC. This sequence encodes CASSQGDYGYTF.

This clonotype was seen at least ten times. The chain links TRBV6-5 to TRBJ2-3; D is possibly TRBD1 (6 bases). Looked up from germline, CDR1 is MNHEY and CDR2 is SVGAGI. The CDR3 covers 17 residues. V was pared by 0 bases and J by 4 bases, with 17 bases between. The CDR3 loop reads CASSYSRPQGDADTQYF. CDR3 coding DNA: TGTGCCAGCAGTTACTCACGCCCACAGGGAGATGCAGATACGCAGTATTTT.

The chain employs TRBV4-3 and TRBJ2-2; 10 bases align to TRBD1. CDR1 is LGHNA and CDR2 is YSLEER in the germline V gene. The J segment lost 7 bases and the V segment lost 4 bases, leaving 6 bases of the junction unmatched. This CDR3 is built from 15 residues. The DNA for the CDR3 is TGCGCCAGCAGCCCCAGACAGGGGGCCGACGGGGAGCTGTTTTTT. Translation: CASSPRQGADGELFF.

Comments on this clonotype: At one of its ends the junction is not consistent with the germline gene, which may arise from a read error. The genes are TRBV7-9 and TRBJ1-6; D might be TRBD1 (5 bases). This CDR3 contains 15 residues. Germline CDR1 and CDR2: SEHNR and FQNEAQ (reference sequence). The CDR3 bases are TGTGCCAGCAGCCTATCCGACAGTCATAATTCACCCCTCCGCTTT. Protein: CASSLSDSHNSPLRF.

Regarding this clonotype: A clone one base away is much larger, so this may be a read error. V is TRBV4-3 and J is TRBJ2-1; the D is unclear. The V gene's germline CDR1 is LGHNA and CDR2 YSLEER. CDR3 size: 16 residues. The V end was cut by 4 bases, the J end by 4 bases, with 17 bases between. CDR3: CASSLDTPVPYNEQFF. The CDR3 DNA follows: TGCGCCAGCAGCCTAGATACTCCGGTGCCTTACAATGAGCAGTTCTTC.

This chain links TRBV20-1 with TRBJ2-1; weak D call: TRBD2 (5 bases). CDR3 length: 17 residues. Germline CDR1 and CDR2: DFQATT and SNEGSKA (reference sequence). V gave up 0 bases and J gave up 10 bases, with 25 bases separating them. The CDR3 sequence: CSARDLFRASPPEEQFF. The CDR3 DNA reads TGCAGTGCTAGAGATCTTTTTCGGGCTAGCCCGCCTGAAGAGCAGTTCTTC.

Turning to this clonotype: The limits of the CDR3 on the DNA are not certain, so only TCRdb's listed CDR3 is given. V and J are TRBV27 and TRBJ2-1; the table names TRBD1, a call not compared with the DNA. Germline V gene sequence: CDR1 MNHEY, CDR2 SMNVEV (reference sequence). A total of 17 residues make up the CDR3, ends included. CDR3 sequence: CASSFGQGAAGGNERFF.

This clonotype occurred many times. This rearrangement joins TRBV6-2 or TRBV6-3 to TRBJ2-3; possible D gene TRBD2, 5 bases. The CDR3 contains 18 residues. Germline V gene lookup returns CDR1 MNHEY and CDR2 SVGEGT. The germline V and J ends were trimmed by 5 bases and 0 bases, with 21 bases remaining between them. DNA of the CDR3: TGTGCCAGCAGTACCCCGGTATTGGGAACGGGGAGCACAGATACGCAGTATTTT. Encoded protein: CASSTPVLGTGSTDTQYF.